These 12 T cell receptor beta chains were sequenced from one sample in a study of response to subunit inactivated influenza vaccine. Each CDR3 protein gets one entry after TCRdb re-called the RT-PCR reads with MiXCR. The table records more than 150,000 distinct CDR3 sequences, approximately 9.2% of them present only once. The source was non-naive T cells sorted from PBMCs, collected on the day of vaccination. All receptors come from a man aged 50-59 years who received an inactivated influenza vaccine.

The table lists this clonotype with a few counts. The V and J genes are TRBV28 and TRBJ2-3, with a weak D call TRBD1 (6 bases). Germline loops: CDR1 MDHEN, CDR2 SYDVKM. The CDR3 has 12 residues. The V gene lost 5 bases and the J gene lost 13 bases, with 16 bases spanning the gap. The CDR3 nucleotides are TGTGCCAGCAGTATCAGGGGAGCAAGGAAGTATTTT. Its translation is CASSIRGARKYF.

This rearrangement joins TRBV5-6 to TRBJ2-1; 8 bases are shared with TRBD2. The CDR3 runs 17 residues. Germline V gene data show CDR1 as SGHDT and CDR2 as YYEEEE. Trimming cost V 4 bases and J 7 bases; bases outside gene matches: 16. The CDR3 DNA reads TGTGCCAGCAGCAGCAGAAAGAGCGGGAGCCGTGGGAATGAGCAGTTCTTC. This codes for CASSSRKSGSRGNEQFF.

This clonotype was detected many times. This chain connects TRBV5-1 to TRBJ2-1, with 9 bases lining up with TRBD2. The CDR3 consists of 16 residues. Germline V gives CDR1 SGHRS, CDR2 YFSETQ. V lost 2 bases and J lost 4; bases outside the gene matches: 7. The CDR3 DNA is TGCGCCAGCAGCTTTCAGGCTAGCGGGGCGTACAATGAGCAGTTCTTC. Translating gives CASSFQASGAYNEQFF.

This clonotype was found many times. The chain has TRBV11-1 and TRBJ1-1, with D perhaps TRBD1 (6 bases). Germline CDR1 is SGHAT and CDR2 is FQDESV (reference sequence). This CDR3 has 17 residues. The V end lost 5 bases, the J end lost 1 base, and 20 bases lay between the germline ends. CDR3 protein: CASSPGYWTTGNTEAFF. CDR3 DNA sequence: TGTGCCAGCAGCCCGGGATATTGGACGACAGGGAACACTGAAGCTTTCTTT.

The rearrangement joins TRBV5-1 to TRBJ2-5; D is uncertain. V lost 7 bases and J lost 1, with 11 bases in between. Germline V lookup: CDR1 SGHRS, CDR2 YFSETQ. The CDR3 spans 13 residues. The chain's CDR3 is CASCLLSQETQYF. The CDR3 DNA sequence: TGCGCCAGCTGCCTTCTGAGCCAAGAGACCCAGTACTTC.

There are many counts of this clonotype. This rearrangement joins TRBV4-3 to TRBJ2-7, with D unclear. The CDR3 runs 13 residues. V was cut by 0 bases and J by 4 bases, with 7 bases left in between. CDR1 and CDR2 (germline): LGHNA, YSLEER. The CDR3 here is CASSQEAGYEQYF. The CDR3 nucleotides are TGCGCCAGCAGCCAAGAGGCCGGATACGAGCAGTACTTC.

There are many counts of this clonotype. The rearrangement uses TRBV5-1 and TRBJ2-3, with a weak D call TRBD1 (6 bases). The CDR3 spans 15 residues. CDR1 is SGHRS and CDR2 is YFSETQ in the germline V gene. Trimming cost V 0 bases and J 2 bases, with 10 bases left between them. The CDR3 reads CASSLEQGHTDTQYF. The CDR3 DNA reads as TGCGCCAGCAGCTTGGAACAGGGCCACACAGATACGCAGTATTTT.

This clonotype turned up a few times. The chain is built from TRBV20-1 and TRBJ2-1; D ambiguous. Trimming removed 6 bases at V and 4 bases at J, with 22 bases between. CDR1 and CDR2 from the germline V gene are DFQATT and SNEGSKA (reference sequence). The CDR3 has 16 amino acids. The CDR3 DNA sequence: TGCAGTGCCGTAGTCAGCGAGAGTGGCCTTTACAATGAGCAGTTCTTC. This sequence encodes CSAVVSESGLYNEQFF.

The chain joins TRBV6-2 or TRBV6-3 to TRBJ2-3; no firm D call. CDR3 length: 12 amino acids. Between the trimmed V and J ends, which lost 8 bases and 2 bases, there was a span of 8 bases. Germline CDR1 is MNHEY and CDR2 is SVGEGT. The CDR3 loop is CASASATDTQYF. The CDR3 DNA reads as TGTGCCAGCGCCTCGGCCACAGATACGCAGTATTTT.

In this sample, this clonotype turned up a few times. V usage is TRBV20-1 and J usage is TRBJ2-3; 9 bases agree with TRBD2. Germline CDR1 DFQATT, CDR2 SNEGSKA (reference sequence). The J segment lost 4 bases and the V segment lost 3 bases, leaving 8 bases of the junction unmatched. This CDR3 region has 15 residues. CDR3 region: CSASRRGGAADTQYF. The DNA for the CDR3 is TGCAGTGCTAGTCGTCGCGGGGGGGCCGCAGATACGCAGTATTTT.

This clonotype was counted many times. The chain employs TRBV28 and TRBJ1-2; D is unresolved. This CDR3 comprises 14 residues. Germline V CDR1 and CDR2: MDHEN, SYDVKM. Trimming took off 3 bases at V and 3 bases at J, with 11 bases between the two ends. CDR3 bases: TGTGCCAGCAGTTTGTTAGTTCTTGACTATGGCTACACCTTC. Translating it yields CASSLLVLDYGYTF.

The chain joins TRBV5-1 to TRBJ1-1, with D uncertain. Germline lookup yields CDR1 SGHRS and CDR2 YFSETQ. The CDR3 length is 14 residues. V dropped 1 base and J dropped 2 bases, with 9 bases sitting between them. The CDR3 nucleotides read TGCGCCAGCAGCTTGACCTTCGGCAACACTGAAGCTTTCTTT. Translated: CASSLTFGNTEAFF. Full variable domain (outside the CDR3, taken from reference TRBV5-1 and TRBJ1-1): KAGVTQTPRYLIKTRGQQVTLSCSPISGHRSVSWYQQTPGQGLQFLFEYFSETQRNKGNFPGRFSGRQFSNSRSEMNVSTLELGDSALYLCASSLTFGNTEAFFGQGTRLTVV.